The clone carrying this TCR beta chain showed up just once. Trimming left V 3 bases short and J 7 bases short, with 12 bases between. This CDR3 spans 13 amino acids. CDR1 and CDR2 from the germline V gene are LNHDA and SQIVND (reference sequence). Using immunoSEQ multiplex PCR, the repertoire was profiled, and TCRdb retains in-frame clones only, with some absent. Found here are approximately 250,000 clones, 80% to 90% of them singletons; the top ten hold approximately 4%. The source of the sample is a study of blood T cell repertoires in COVID-19. The V call is TRBV19, the J call TRBJ1-1; D uncertain. Sample: peripheral blood. The source is a man aged 55-75 years with acute or convalescent COVID-19. The CDR3 DNA reads TGTGCCAGTAGTATCACTGACGGAGTTGAAGCTTTCTTT. Amino acids: CASSITDGVEAFF. Together with reference TRBV19 and TRBJ1-1, the CDR3 gives the full variable domain: DGGITQSPKYLFRKEGQNVTLSCEQNLNHDAMYWYRQDPGQGLRLIYYSQIVNDFQKGDIAEGYSVSREKKESFPLTVTSAQKNPTAFYLCASSITDGVEAFFGQGTRLTVV.